This T cell receptor (beta chain) was recorded in a study of CD8+CD57+ T cells in acquired aplastic anemia. Study information: CD4+ and CD8+ cells, once sorted, gave DNA averaging 3.2 ug. Healthy donor CD4+ cell samples had a mean of about 10.8 million reads.

Comment on this clonotype: Its target is not known.

Whole-study results and caveats: There were fewer than 35 CD8+ CDR3 sequences that occurred in both patients and controls. Levels of CD8+ Simpson's diversity were not significantly distinct in patients versus controls.

CDR3 size: 15 residues. V shed 0 bases and J shed 4 bases, with 10 bases lying between them. Germline-derived CDR1 and CDR2 are SGHRS and YFSETQ. Investigators profiled TCR beta VDJ and CDR3 from genomic DNA template. TCRdb re-called the reads with MiXCR, one entry per CDR3 protein. The sample contains hundreds of thousands of distinct CDR3 sequences, roughly 64% of which appear only once. Sequencing input: sorted CD4+, CD8+, or CD8+CD57+ T cells (not recorded which) from PBMCs. V and J are TRBV5-1 and TRBJ1-4; maybe TRBD1 (6 bases). This clonotype was sampled from a human donor in good health, serving as a control. This CDR3 reads CASSLAGGGNEKLFF. CDR3 DNA: TGCGCCAGCAGCTTGGCGGGGGGCGGTAATGAAAAACTGTTTTTT.